The 20 T cell receptor beta chains listed next were all sequenced from one sample in a study of T cells after yellow fever vaccination. In TCRdb, the 5' RACE reads were re-called with MiXCR into one record per CDR3 protein. This sample has 120,000 or so distinct CDR3 sequences, with roughly 15% found just once. The source material was CD8+ T cells sorted from PBMCs, sampled 5 days after the yellow fever booster vaccination. All receptors derive from a man aged 18 to 29 who received the YFV17D yellow fever vaccine.

The chain joins TRBV7-9 to TRBJ2-2, with no clear D. The CDR3 loop spans 14 amino acids. CDR1 and CDR2 (germline): SEHNR, FQNEAQ (reference sequence). V was shortened by 0 bases and J by 3 bases, with 5 bases between the two germline ends. The CDR3 nucleotides read TGTGCCAGCAGCTTAGCTGTGTACACCGGGGAGCTGTTTTTT. Protein: CASSLAVYTGELFF. The entire variable domain, with the rest obtained from reference TRBV7-9 and TRBJ2-2, is as follows: DTGVSQNPRHKITKRGQNVTFRCDPISEHNRLYWYRQTLGQGPEFLTYFQNEAQLEKSRLLSDRFSAERPKGSFSTLEIQRTEQGDSAMYLCASSLAVYTGELFFGEGSRLTVL.

The rearrangement joins TRBV9 to TRBJ1-6; D is ambiguous. Trimming left V 2 bases short and J 0 bases short, with 12 bases between. The CDR3 has 17 residues. Germline V gives CDR1 SGDLS, CDR2 YYNGEE. This chain's CDR3 is CASSVSRTSSYNSPLHF. CDR3 nucleotides: TGTGCCAGCAGCGTCAGTCGGACTAGCTCCTATAATTCACCCCTCCACTTT.

The table lists this clonotype with a few counts. The chain carries TRBV5-6 and TRBJ1-1; TRBD1 matches at 7 bases. The germline CDR1 and CDR2 sequences are SGHDT and YYEEEE. Trimming removed 4 bases from V and 5 bases from J; junction bases left unmatched: 5. CDR3 length equals 13 residues. CDR3 nucleotides: TGTGCCAGCAGCGTACAGGGGTTGACTGAAGCTTTCTTT. As protein: CASSVQGLTEAFF.

This clonotype has at least ten counts. The V and J genes are TRBV6-2 or TRBV6-3 and TRBJ1-1; D call uncertain. The CDR3 totals 12 residues. V lost 8 bases, J lost 1 base, and 8 bases lay in between. Germline V lookup: CDR1 MNHEY, CDR2 SVGEGT. CDR3 region: CASLDWNTEAFF. DNA for the CDR3: TGTGCCAGCCTGGATTGGAACACTGAAGCTTTCTTT.

V and J are TRBV7-9 and TRBJ2-3; 8 nucleotides agree with TRBD2. The CDR3 spans 18 residues. Germline CDR1 is SEHNR and CDR2 is FQNEAQ (reference sequence). V was pared by 5 bases and J by 2 bases, with 15 bases of the junction left unmatched. CDR3 DNA: TGTGCCAGCAGCCCTACCCGGATACTAGCGGAAAACACAGATACGCAGTATTTT. This translates into CASSPTRILAENTDTQYF.

This clonotype was detected only a few times. This chain connects TRBV4-3 to TRBJ2-7; D is perhaps TRBD1 (9 bases). CDR3 length: 17 amino acids. Per germline, CDR1 LGHNA and CDR2 YSLEER. The ends were cut back, 0 bases at V and 0 bases at J, with 15 bases in the middle. The CDR3 DNA follows: TGCGCCAGCAGCCAAGACCGGGGGGGACAGGGCTCCTACGAGCAGTACTTC. It codes for CASSQDRGGQGSYEQYF.

This clonotype was seen a handful of times. The chain links TRBV4-1 to TRBJ2-5; 10 bases line up with TRBD2. Germline V lookup: CDR1 MGHRA, CDR2 YSYEKL. Germline trimming cut 2 bases from V and 4 bases from J; bases unmatched to any gene: 7. The CDR3 has 16 residues. Written as DNA, the CDR3 is TGCGCCAGCAGCCAAACCCCGGGACTAGCGATAGAGACCCAGTACTTC. Translating it yields CASSQTPGLAIETQYF.

This clonotype was seen only a few times. The chain is built from TRBV2 and TRBJ2-7; 9 nucleotides agree with TRBD1. This CDR3 has 14 residues. The germline gives CDR1 SNHLY, CDR2 FYNNEI. With 8 bases clipped from V and 1 base from J, the junction kept 6 bases outside the gene matches. CDR3 in DNA: TGTGCCAGCGTTACCGGGACAGGGTCCTACGAGCAGTACGTC. Translated: CASVTGTGSYEQYV.

The sample holds many counts of this clonotype. V and J are TRBV6-5 and TRBJ1-2; 10 positions agree with TRBD1. This CDR3 contains 11 residues. Germline-derived CDR1 and CDR2 are MNHEY and SVGAGI. Germline trimming cut 11 bases from V and 4 bases from J; bases unmatched to any gene: 1. This chain's CDR3 is CAGTGVYGYTF. The CDR3 DNA is TGTGCCGGGACAGGGGTCTATGGCTACACCTTC.

There are a few counts of this clonotype. In DNA form, the CDR3 reads TGTGCCAGCAGCCTCAGGGAAACCTATAATTCACCCCTCCACTTT. This encodes CASSLRETYNSPLHF. V and J are TRBV13 and TRBJ1-6; D perhaps matches TRBD1 (5 bases). V lost 5 bases, J lost 2 bases, and 10 bases lay in between. This CDR3 has 15 amino acids. Germline lookup yields CDR1 PRHDT and CDR2 FYEKMQ (reference sequence).

This clonotype was seen a handful of times. This chain uses TRBV25-1 with TRBJ2-2; unclear D gene. The CDR3 spans 10 residues. Trimming cost V 7 bases and J 7 bases, with 4 bases left between them. The V gene's germline CDR1 is MGHDK and CDR2 SYGVNS. CDR3 coding DNA: TGTGCCAGCAAGGGCGGGGAGCTGTTTTTT. Translating it yields CASKGGELFF. Full variable domain (remainder filled in from reference TRBV25-1 and TRBJ2-2): EADIYQTPRYLVIGTGKKITLECSQTMGHDKMYWYQQDPGMELHLIHYSYGVNSTEKGDLSSESTVSRIRTEHFPLTLESARPSHTSQYLCASKGGELFFGEGSRLTVL.

This clonotype was counted at least ten times. The V call is TRBV7-9, the J call TRBJ2-3, with 10 bases aligning to TRBD2. This CDR3 spans 16 amino acids. Germline CDR1 reads SEHNR; CDR2 reads FQNEAQ (reference sequence). With V trimmed by 5 bases and J by 4 bases, 9 bases remained unmatched. CDR3 coding DNA: TGTGCCAGCAGCCTGCTAGCGGGGGCCGTTGCAGATACGCAGTATTTT. Protein sequence: CASSLLAGAVADTQYF.

The chain is built from TRBV13 and TRBJ2-7; D is undetermined. This CDR3 is 14 amino acids long. Germline V gene sequence: CDR1 PRHDT, CDR2 FYEKMQ (reference sequence). Trimming shortened V by 5 bases and J by 0 bases, and 11 bases separated the two germline ends. The CDR3 DNA is TGTGCCAGCAGCAGGGCAGCTTACTCCTACGAGCAGTACTTC. Its protein product is CASSRAAYSYEQYF. Full variable domain (rest looked up from reference TRBV13 and TRBJ2-7): AAGVIQSPRHLIKEKRETATLKCYPIPRHDTVYWYQQGPGQDPQFLISFYEKMQSDKGSIPDRFSAQQFSDYHSELNMSSLELGDSALYFCASSRAAYSYEQYFGPGTRLTVT.

This clonotype was counted only a few times. V and J are TRBV28 and TRBJ2-1; D not resolved. Germline V lookup: CDR1 MDHEN, CDR2 SYDVKM. Trimming stripped 7 bases from V and 2 bases from J, with 18 bases between. The CDR3 covers 16 residues. The CDR3 DNA sequence: TGTGCCAGCAAGACGAGCTTCACGGCACCCTACAATGAGCAGTTCTTC. It specifies CASKTSFTAPYNEQFF.

Here the CDR3 DNA reads TGCAGTAAGGAAGATGTGCCTGAAGCTTTCTTT. The encoded protein is CSKEDVPEAFF. This chain connects TRBV20-1 to TRBJ1-1; D is ambiguous. Per the germline V gene, CDR1 is DFQATT and CDR2 is SNEGSKA (reference sequence). The length of the CDR3 is 11 residues. V gave up 8 bases and J gave up 6 bases, with 13 bases separating them.

The chain carries TRBV3-1 and TRBJ2-3; D is unclear. Trimming removed 0 bases at V and 12 bases at J, with 10 bases between. Per the germline V gene, CDR1 is LGHDT and CDR2 is YNNKEL (reference sequence). The CDR3 contains 12 residues. The CDR3 DNA reads TGTGCCAGCAGCCAAGATGTACGATTCCAGTATTTT. Amino acids: CASSQDVRFQYF.

This clonotype was detected only a few times. The J gene is TRBJ1-1, the V gene TRBV5-1; unclear D gene. Per the germline V gene, CDR1 is SGHRS and CDR2 is YFSETQ. The CDR3 has 15 residues. V was clipped by 4 bases and J by 5 bases, with 18 bases between them. The CDR3 region is CASSPYGDQSTEAFF. The CDR3 DNA follows: TGCGCCAGCAGCCCGTACGGAGACCAATCTACTGAAGCTTTCTTT.

The chain employs TRBV27 and TRBJ2-7, with D possibly matching TRBD2 (5 bases). This CDR3 comprises 16 residues. CDR1 MNHEY and CDR2 SMNVEV come from the germline V gene (reference sequence). Trimming removed 5 bases from V and 7 bases from J, with 24 bases in between. As DNA, the CDR3 is TGTGCCAGCAGTCACCGCGTCTCTAGCCCCCTAGGGGAGCAGTACGTC. It specifies CASSHRVSSPLGEQYV.

The table lists this clonotype with a few counts. The J gene is TRBJ1-2, the V gene TRBV6-5; D uncertain. The CDR3 has 14 amino acids. The germline gives CDR1 MNHEY, CDR2 SVGAGI. The ends were cut back, 6 bases at V and 4 bases at J, with 15 bases in the middle. CDR3 protein: CASSPTGLPYGYTF. CDR3 DNA sequence: TGTGCCAGCAGCCCGACTGGACTACCCTATGGCTACACCTTC.

The chain employs TRBV4-3 and TRBJ1-5, with D perhaps TRBD1 (6 bases). This CDR3 spans 16 amino acids. Trimming pared 0 bases from V and 7 bases from J, leaving 16 bases between. Germline-derived CDR1 and CDR2 are LGHNA and YSLEER. CDR3 residues: CASSQEYAAGVQPQHF. In nucleotides, the CDR3 is TGCGCCAGCAGCCAAGAATACGCGGCAGGGGTCCAGCCCCAGCATTTT.